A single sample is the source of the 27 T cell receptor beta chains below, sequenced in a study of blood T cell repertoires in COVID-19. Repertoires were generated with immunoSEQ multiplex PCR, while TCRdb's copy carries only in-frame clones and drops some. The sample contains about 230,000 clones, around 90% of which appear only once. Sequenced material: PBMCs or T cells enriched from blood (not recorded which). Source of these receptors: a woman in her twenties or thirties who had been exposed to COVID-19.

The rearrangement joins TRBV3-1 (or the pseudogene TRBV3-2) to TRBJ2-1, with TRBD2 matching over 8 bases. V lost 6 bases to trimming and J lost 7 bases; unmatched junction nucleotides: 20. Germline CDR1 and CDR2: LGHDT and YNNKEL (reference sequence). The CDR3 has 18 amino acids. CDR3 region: CASSSIGSAGDYSNEQFF. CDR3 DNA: TGTGCCAGCAGTTCCATTGGATCAGCGGGAGATTACTCGAATGAGCAGTTCTTC.

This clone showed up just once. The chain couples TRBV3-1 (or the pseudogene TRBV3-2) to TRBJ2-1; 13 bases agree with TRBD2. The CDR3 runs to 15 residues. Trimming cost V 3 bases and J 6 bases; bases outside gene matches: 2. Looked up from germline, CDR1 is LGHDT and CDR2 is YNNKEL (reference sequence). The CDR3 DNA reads TGTGCCAGCAGCCACCGGACTAGCGGGAGCAATGAGCAGTTCTTC. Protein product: CASSHRTSGSNEQFF.

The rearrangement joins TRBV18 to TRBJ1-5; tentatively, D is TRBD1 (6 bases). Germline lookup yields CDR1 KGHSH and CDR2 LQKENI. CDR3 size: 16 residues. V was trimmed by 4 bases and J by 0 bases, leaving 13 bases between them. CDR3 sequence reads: CASSLQGPYSNQPQHF. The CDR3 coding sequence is TGTGCCAGCTCACTGCAGGGGCCTTATAGCAATCAGCCCCAGCATTTT.

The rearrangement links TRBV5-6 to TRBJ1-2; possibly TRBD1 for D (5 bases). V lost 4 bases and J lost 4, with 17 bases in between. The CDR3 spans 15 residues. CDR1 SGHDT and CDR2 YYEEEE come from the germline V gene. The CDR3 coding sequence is TGTGCCAGCAGCCCGCCCAGGGTTCGTGTCTATGGCTACACCTTC. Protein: CASSPPRVRVYGYTF.

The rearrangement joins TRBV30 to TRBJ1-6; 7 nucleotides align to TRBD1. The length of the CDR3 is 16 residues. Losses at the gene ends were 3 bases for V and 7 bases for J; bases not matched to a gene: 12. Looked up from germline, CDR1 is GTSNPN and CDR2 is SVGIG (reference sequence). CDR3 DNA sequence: TGTGCCTGGAGATTAACGGGACAGACGACCAATTCACCCCTCCACTTT. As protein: CAWRLTGQTTNSPLHF.

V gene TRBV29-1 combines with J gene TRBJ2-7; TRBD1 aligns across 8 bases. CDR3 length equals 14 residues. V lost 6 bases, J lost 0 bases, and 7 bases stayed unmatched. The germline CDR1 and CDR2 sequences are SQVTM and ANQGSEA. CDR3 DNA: TGCAGCGTCCGAGGGGGGACAGGCTCCTACGAGCAGTACTTC. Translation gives CSVRGGTGSYEQYF.

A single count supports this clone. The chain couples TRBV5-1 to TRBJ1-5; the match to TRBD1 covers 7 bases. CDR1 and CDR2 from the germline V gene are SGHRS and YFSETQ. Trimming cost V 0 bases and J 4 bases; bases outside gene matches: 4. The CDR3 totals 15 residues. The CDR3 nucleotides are TGCGCCAGCAGCTTGGCCGGCAGGGGGAATCAGCCCCAGCATTTT. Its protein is CASSLAGRGNQPQHF.

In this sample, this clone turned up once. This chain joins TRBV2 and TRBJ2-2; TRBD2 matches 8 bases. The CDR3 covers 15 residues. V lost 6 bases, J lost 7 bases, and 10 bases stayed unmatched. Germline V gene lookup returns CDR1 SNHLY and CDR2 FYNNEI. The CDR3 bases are TGTGCCAGCAGAGGGAGCGGGAGACAAGGCGGGGAGCTGTTTTTT. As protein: CASRGSGRQGGELFF.

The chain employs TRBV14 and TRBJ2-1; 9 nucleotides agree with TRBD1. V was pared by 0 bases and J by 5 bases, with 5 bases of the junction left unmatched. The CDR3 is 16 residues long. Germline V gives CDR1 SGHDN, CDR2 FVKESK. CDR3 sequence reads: CASSQEHRGLDNEQFF. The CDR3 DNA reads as TGTGCCAGCAGCCAAGAGCACAGGGGGCTAGACAATGAGCAGTTCTTC.

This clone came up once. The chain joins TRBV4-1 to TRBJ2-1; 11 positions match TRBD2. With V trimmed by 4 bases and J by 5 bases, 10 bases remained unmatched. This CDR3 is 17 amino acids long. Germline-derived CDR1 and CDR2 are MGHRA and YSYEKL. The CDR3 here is CASSLKTSGEGHNEQFF. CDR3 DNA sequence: TGCGCCAGCAGCCTAAAGACTAGCGGGGAGGGACACAATGAGCAGTTCTTC.

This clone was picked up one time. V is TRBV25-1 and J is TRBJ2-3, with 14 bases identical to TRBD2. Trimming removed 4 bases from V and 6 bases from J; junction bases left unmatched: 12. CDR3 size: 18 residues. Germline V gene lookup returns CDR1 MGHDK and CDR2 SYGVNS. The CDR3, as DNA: TGTGCCAGCAGTGGGGGACTAGCGGGAGTAAAAGTTGGGGATACGCAGTATTTT. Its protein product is CASSGGLAGVKVGDTQYF.

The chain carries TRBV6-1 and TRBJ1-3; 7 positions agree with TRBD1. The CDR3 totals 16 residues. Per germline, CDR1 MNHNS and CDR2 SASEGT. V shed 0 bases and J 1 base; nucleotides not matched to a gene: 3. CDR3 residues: CASSEAPQGSGNTIYF. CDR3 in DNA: TGTGCCAGCAGTGAAGCGCCACAGGGGTCTGGAAACACCATATATTTT.

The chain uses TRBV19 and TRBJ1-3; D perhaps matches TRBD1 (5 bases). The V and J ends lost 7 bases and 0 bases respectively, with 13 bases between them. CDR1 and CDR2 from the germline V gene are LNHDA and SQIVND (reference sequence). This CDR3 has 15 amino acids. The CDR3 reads CASKGGTPSGNTIYF. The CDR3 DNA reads TGTGCCAGTAAAGGAGGGACGCCCTCTGGAAACACCATATATTTT.

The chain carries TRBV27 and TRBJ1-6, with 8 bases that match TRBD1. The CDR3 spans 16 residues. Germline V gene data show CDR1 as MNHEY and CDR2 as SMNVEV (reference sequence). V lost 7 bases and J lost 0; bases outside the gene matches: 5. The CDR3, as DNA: TGTGCCAGCACTCTCGGGACAGGCTCCTATAATTCACCCCTCCACTTT. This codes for CASTLGTGSYNSPLHF.

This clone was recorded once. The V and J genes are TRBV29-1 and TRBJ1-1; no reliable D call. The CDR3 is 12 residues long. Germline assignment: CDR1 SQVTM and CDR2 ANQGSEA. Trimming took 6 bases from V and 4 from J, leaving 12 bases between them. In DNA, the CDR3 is TGCAGCGTGAGAACAGTGGGCACTGAAGCTTTCTTT. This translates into CSVRTVGTEAFF.

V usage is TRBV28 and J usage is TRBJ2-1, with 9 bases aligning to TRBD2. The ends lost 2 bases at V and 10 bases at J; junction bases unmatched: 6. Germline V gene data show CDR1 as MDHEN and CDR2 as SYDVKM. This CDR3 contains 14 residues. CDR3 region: CASSLAGGPREQFF. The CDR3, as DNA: TGTGCCAGCAGTTTAGCGGGAGGGCCGAGGGAGCAGTTCTTC.

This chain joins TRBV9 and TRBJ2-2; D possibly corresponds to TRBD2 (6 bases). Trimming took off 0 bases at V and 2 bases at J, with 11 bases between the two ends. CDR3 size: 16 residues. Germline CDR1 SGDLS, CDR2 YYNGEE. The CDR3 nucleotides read TGTGCCAGCAGCGTAGAGATAGCGGCCAACACCGGGGAGCTGTTTTTT. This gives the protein CASSVEIAANTGELFF.

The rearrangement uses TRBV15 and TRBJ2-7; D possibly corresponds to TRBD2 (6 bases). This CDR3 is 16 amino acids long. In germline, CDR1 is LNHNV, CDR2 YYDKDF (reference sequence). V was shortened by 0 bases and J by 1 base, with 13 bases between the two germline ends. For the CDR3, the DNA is TGTGCCACCAGCAGAGATCGGGTTAGCGGATCCTACGAGCAGTACTTC. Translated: CATSRDRVSGSYEQYF.

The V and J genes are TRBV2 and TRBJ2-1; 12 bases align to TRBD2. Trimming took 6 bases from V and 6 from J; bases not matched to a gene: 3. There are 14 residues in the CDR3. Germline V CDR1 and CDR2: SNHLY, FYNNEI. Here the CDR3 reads CASRPGLAGNEQFF. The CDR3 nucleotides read TGTGCCAGCAGGCCGGGACTAGCGGGCAATGAGCAGTTCTTC.

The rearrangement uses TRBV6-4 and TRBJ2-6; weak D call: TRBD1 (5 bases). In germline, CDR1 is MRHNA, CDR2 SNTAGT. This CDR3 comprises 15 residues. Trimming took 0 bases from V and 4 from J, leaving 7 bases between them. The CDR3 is CASSDSAGGANVLTF. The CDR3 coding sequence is TGTGCCAGCAGTGACTCGGCAGGGGGGGCCAACGTCCTGACTTTC.

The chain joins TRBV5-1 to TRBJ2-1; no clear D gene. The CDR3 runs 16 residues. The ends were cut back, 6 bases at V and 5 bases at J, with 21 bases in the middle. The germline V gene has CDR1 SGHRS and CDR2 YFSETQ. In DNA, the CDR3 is TGCGCCAGCACCCCGGTCGCTACTAATCTTAACAATGAGCAGTTCTTC. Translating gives CASTPVATNLNNEQFF.

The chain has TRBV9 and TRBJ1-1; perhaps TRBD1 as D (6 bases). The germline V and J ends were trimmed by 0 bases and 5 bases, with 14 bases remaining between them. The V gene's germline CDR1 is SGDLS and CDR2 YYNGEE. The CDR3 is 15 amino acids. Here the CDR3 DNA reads TGTGCCAGCAGCGTAGCCGTGGGCAGGGGAACTGAAGCTTTCTTT. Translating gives CASSVAVGRGTEAFF.

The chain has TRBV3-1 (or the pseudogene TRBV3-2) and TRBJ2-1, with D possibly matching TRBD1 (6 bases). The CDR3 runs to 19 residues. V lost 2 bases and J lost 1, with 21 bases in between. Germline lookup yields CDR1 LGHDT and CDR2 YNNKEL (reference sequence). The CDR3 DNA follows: TGTGCCAGCAGCCAACCCGGGACACCTATAGCCTTTTCCTACAATGAGCAGTTCTTC. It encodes CASSQPGTPIAFSYNEQFF.

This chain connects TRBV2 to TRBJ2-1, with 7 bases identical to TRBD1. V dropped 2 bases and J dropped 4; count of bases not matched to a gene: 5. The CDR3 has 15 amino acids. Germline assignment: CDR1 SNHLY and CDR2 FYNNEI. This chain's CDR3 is CASSEYGTAYNEQFF. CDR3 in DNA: TGTGCCAGCAGTGAATATGGGACAGCTTACAATGAGCAGTTCTTC. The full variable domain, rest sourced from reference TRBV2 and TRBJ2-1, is EPEVTQTPSHQVTQMGQEVILRCVPISNHLYFYWYRQILGQKVEFLVSFYNNEISEKSEIFDDQFSVERPDGSNFTLKIRSTKLEDSAMYFCASSEYGTAYNEQFFGPGTRLTVL.

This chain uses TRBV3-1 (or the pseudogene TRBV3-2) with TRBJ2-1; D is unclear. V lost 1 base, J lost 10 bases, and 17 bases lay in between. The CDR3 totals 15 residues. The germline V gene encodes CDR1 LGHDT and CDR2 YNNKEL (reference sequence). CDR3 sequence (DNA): TGTGCCAGCAGCCAAGCAACTATTAATCCAGCCGAGCAGTTCTTC. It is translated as CASSQATINPAEQFF.

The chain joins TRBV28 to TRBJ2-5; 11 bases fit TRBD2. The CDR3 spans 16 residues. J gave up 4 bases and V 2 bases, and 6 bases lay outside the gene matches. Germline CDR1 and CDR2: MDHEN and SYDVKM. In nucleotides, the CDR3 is TGTGCCAGCAGTTTACACCTAGCGGGAGGAGGAGAGACCCAGTACTTC. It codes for CASSLHLAGGGETQYF. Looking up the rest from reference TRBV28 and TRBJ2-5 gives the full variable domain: DVKVTQSSRYLVKRTGEKVFLECVQDMDHENMFWYRQDPGLGLRLIYFSYDVKMKEKGDIPEGYSVSREKKERFSLILESASTNQTSMYLCASSLHLAGGGETQYFGPGTRLLVL.

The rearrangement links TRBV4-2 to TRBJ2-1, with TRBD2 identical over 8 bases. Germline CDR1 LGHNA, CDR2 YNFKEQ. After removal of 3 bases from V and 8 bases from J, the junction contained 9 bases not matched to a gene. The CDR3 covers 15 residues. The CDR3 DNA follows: TGTGCCAGCAGCCAGCCGGGACTAGTAGGTGATGAGCAGTTCTTC. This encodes CASSQPGLVGDEQFF.